Described below is a single TCR beta chain sequence and its context. Donors were grouped by their self-reported clinical history. Repertoires were generated with immunoSEQ multiplex PCR, while TCRdb's copy carries only in-frame clones and drops some. The sample yields 200,000 to 250,000 clones, 75% to 85% seen once. This record belongs to a study of blood T cell repertoires in COVID-19. The ends were cut back, 1 base at V and 2 bases at J, with 13 bases in the middle. The CDR3 runs 16 residues. Germline V CDR1 and CDR2: SGHTA, FQGTGA. The sample comprised PBMCs or T cells enriched from blood (not recorded which). The genes are TRBV7-3 and TRBJ2-3; tentatively, D is TRBD2 (6 bases). The sequence was obtained from a man between 25 and 39 years old with acute COVID-19. The CDR3 sequence: CASSLNGGTPTDTQYF. In DNA form, the CDR3 reads TGTGCCAGCAGCTTAAACGGCGGGACCCCCACAGATACGCAGTATTTT.